This TCR beta chain was sequenced during a study of T cells in Graves' hyperthyroidism and ophthalmopathy. This clonotype occurred a few times. The source material, RNA transcripts, was used to amplify TCR beta CDR3 regions. TCR CDR3 underwent first-round RT-PCR with the HTBI primer set. TCRdb re-derived calls from the multiplex PCR reads in MiXCR, one entry per CDR3 protein. The data show over 700,000 distinct CDR3 sequences, 38% seen once. Germline V gene data show CDR1 as DFQATT and CDR2 as SNEGSKA (reference sequence). CDR3 length: 15 amino acids. Trimming took off 0 bases at V and 0 bases at J, with 6 bases between the two ends.

Sequencing used blood. The V gene is TRBV20-1, the J gene TRBJ2-6, with D unresolved. The TCR was taken from a man between 18 and 35 years old with Graves' hyperthyroidism. The CDR3 coding sequence is TGCAGTGCTAGAGATTGGAGCTCTGGGGCCAACGTCCTGACTTTC. It specifies CSARDWSSGANVLTF.